This T cell receptor beta chain was sequenced for a study of T cell repertoires in cytomegalovirus infection. A single record per CDR3 protein comes from TCRdb applying MiXCR to the reads. This sample has some 680,000 distinct CDR3 sequences, with about a third found just once. From germline, CDR1 is LNHDA and CDR2 SQIVND (reference sequence). Trimming took 7 bases from V and 5 from J, leaving 12 bases between them. This CDR3 region has 12 residues. The clonotype was recovered from a human donor in good health (CMV status not recorded). Some clones in this sample may be carry-over from other donors' samples. Sequenced input: PBMCs. The J gene is TRBJ2-7, the V gene TRBV19, with D perhaps given as TRBD1 or TRBD2 (5 bases each). Written as DNA, the CDR3 is TGTGCCAGTACTGGGGGTACCCACGAGCAGTACTTC. Translated, it gives CASTGGTHEQYF.